The clone carrying this T cell receptor (beta chain) was picked up one time. Trimming stripped 4 bases from V and 0 bases from J, with 10 bases between. The CDR3 is made up of 16 amino acids. The germline CDR1 and CDR2 sequences are SNHLY and FYNNEI. The sample is drawn from a study of T cell changes during pregnancy in multiple sclerosis. Clones were sequenced by immunoSEQ multiplex PCR, and TCRdb holds only the in-frame ones, with some missing. The sample has tens of thousands of clones; roughly 96% are singletons. This chain connects TRBV2 to TRBJ2-6; unclear D gene. Sample: CD8+ T cells from peripheral blood mononuclear cells, taken after pregnancy. This TCR derives from a female donor with multiple sclerosis, enrolled in a pregnancy study. CDR3 in DNA: TGTGCCAGCAGTGCAGCTGAGCCCTCTGGGGCCAACGTCCTGACTTTC. This encodes CASSAAEPSGANVLTF.